Below are 24 T cell receptor beta chains sequenced from a single sample in a study of blood T cells in healthy people across ages. Through a sample-barcoded 5' primer and a J-beta primer mix, a second PCR was run for 7 to 11 cycles. MiXCR, run by TCRdb on the 5' RACE reads, gives a single entry per CDR3 protein. The data show roughly 1.5 million distinct CDR3 sequences, approximately 42% seen once. Sequencing was done on a sample of blood. All receptors come from a woman aged 18-30 years in good health.

V gene TRBV27 combines with J gene TRBJ2-7, with D perhaps matching TRBD2 (6 bases). V was cut by 3 bases and J by 3 bases, with 15 bases left in between. This CDR3 region has 15 residues. The germline CDR1 and CDR2 sequences are MNHEY and SMNVEV (reference sequence). The CDR3: CASSLKRAGNYEQYF. The CDR3 region has the DNA TGTGCCAGCAGTTTGAAACGAGCGGGTAACTACGAGCAGTACTTC.

This sequence joins TRBV6-5 and TRBJ2-1; 10 nucleotides match TRBD1. The ends lost 4 bases at V and 13 bases at J; junction bases unmatched: 13. The CDR3 loop spans 15 amino acids. Germline V gene sequence: CDR1 MNHEY, CDR2 SVGAGI. The CDR3 DNA reads as TGTGCCAGCAGTTTCGGACAGGGGGGTCAAGAGGCCCAGTTCTTC. Its translation: CASSFGQGGQEAQFF.

This clonotype was found a few times. CDR3 sequence: CASSYSGTGLDTQYF. As DNA, the CDR3 is TGTGCCAGCAGTTACTCGGGGACAGGACTAGATACGCAGTATTTT. This chain connects TRBV6-5 to TRBJ2-3, with 8 positions matching TRBD1. This CDR3 is 15 amino acids long. With V trimmed by 0 bases and J by 5 bases, 4 bases remained unmatched. Germline CDR1 reads MNHEY; CDR2 reads SVGAGI.

This clonotype has a handful of counts. The chain recombines TRBV4-3 with TRBJ2-7; D unclear. Trimming removed 7 bases at V and 2 bases at J, with 3 bases between. Germline V CDR1 and CDR2: LGHNA, YSLEER. This CDR3 is 10 amino acids long. CDR3 in amino acids: CASIPYEQYF. The CDR3 coding sequence is TGCGCCAGCATTCCCTACGAGCAGTACTTC.

This chain uses TRBV15 with TRBJ1-5, with D uncertain. Germline lookup yields CDR1 LNHNV and CDR2 YYDKDF (reference sequence). CDR3 size: 15 residues. Between the trimmed V and J ends, which lost 0 bases and 1 base, there was a span of 7 bases. The CDR3 nucleotides are TGTGCCACCAGCAGAGATGGACTAAGCAATCAGCCCCAGCATTTT. Protein: CATSRDGLSNQPQHF. Combining the CDR3 with reference TRBV15 and TRBJ1-5 gives the whole variable domain DAMVIQNPRYQVTQFGKPVTLSCSQTLNHNVMYWYQQKSSQAPKLLFHYYDKDFNNEADTPDNFQSRRPNTSFCFLDIRSPGLGDTAMYLCATSRDGLSNQPQHFGDGTRLSIL.

This sequence joins TRBV6-2 or TRBV6-3 and TRBJ1-2; 7 bases map to TRBD1. Germline CDR1 is MNHEY and CDR2 is SVGEGT. The junction had 11 bases not matched to a gene; V was cut back by 6 bases and J by 4 bases. The CDR3 totals 15 residues. CDR3 DNA: TGTGCCAGCAGGCGGACAGGATTTGAGGGCTATGGCTACACCTTC. Translation: CASRRTGFEGYGYTF.

The genes are TRBV6-6 and TRBJ2-3; 7 bases align to TRBD1. CDR3 length equals 17 residues. J lost 5 bases, V lost 2 bases, and 13 bases had no gene match. Germline assignment: CDR1 MNHNY and CDR2 SVGAGI (reference sequence). CDR3 sequence reads: CASSYGGGKGARDTQYF. CDR3 DNA sequence: TGTGCCAGCAGTTACGGGGGTGGGAAGGGGGCAAGAGATACGCAGTATTTT.

The rearrangement uses TRBV2 and TRBJ2-1; perhaps TRBD2 as D (6 bases). The CDR3 contains 16 residues. Trimming stripped 6 bases from V and 13 bases from J, with 28 bases between. Looked up from germline, CDR1 is SNHLY and CDR2 is FYNNEI. Written as DNA, the CDR3 is TGTGCCAGCAGGGCTCGACTAGAGGGGTTCTTGGAGACCCAGTTCTTC. Its translation is CASRARLEGFLETQFF.

In its sample, this clonotype was seen a few times. The rearrangement links TRBV3-1 to TRBJ1-1, with a possible D match to TRBD1 (5 bases). CDR3 length: 13 residues. The V gene lost 8 bases and the J gene lost 4 bases, with 14 bases spanning the gap. In germline, CDR1 is LGHDT, CDR2 YNNKEL (reference sequence). For the CDR3, the DNA is TGTGCCAGCCTATTTACAGGTGGCACTGAAGCTTTCTTT. Translating it yields CASLFTGGTEAFF.

Turning to this clonotype: At one end, the junction sequence differs from germline, possibly due to a read error. V usage is TRBV6-2 or TRBV6-3 and J usage is TRBJ2-7; 8 nucleotides align to TRBD2. Germline lookup yields CDR1 MNHEY and CDR2 SVGEGT. The CDR3 is 15 amino acids. In DNA form, the CDR3 reads TGTGTCAGCAGTTCCCCACGGGAGGGCCGTAACGAGCAGTACTTC. It is translated as CVSSSPREGRNEQYF.

V and J are TRBV28 and TRBJ2-1; D is possibly TRBD2 (5 bases). The CDR3 spans 14 residues. Germline loops: CDR1 MDHEN, CDR2 SYDVKM. V was pared by 7 bases and J by 13 bases, with 23 bases between. In nucleotides, the CDR3 is TGTGCCAGCATGAGAACGGACTCCCTAGGAGGTCAGTTCTTC. Amino acid sequence: CASMRTDSLGGQFF.

This clonotype was seen a few times. The chain joins TRBV6-2 or TRBV6-3 to TRBJ2-3, with D unclear. The V gene's germline CDR1 is MNHEY and CDR2 SVGEGT. V lost 0 bases to trimming and J lost 4 bases, with 14 bases between them. The CDR3 is 16 amino acids. The CDR3 is CASSYSGGPVADTQYF. In DNA form, the CDR3 reads TGTGCCAGCAGTTACTCTGGCGGACCCGTCGCAGATACGCAGTATTTT.

There are a few counts of this clonotype. This chain joins TRBV7-9 and TRBJ1-4; D is undetermined. The V end was cut by 1 base, the J end by 2 bases, with 11 bases between. The V gene's germline CDR1 is SEHNR and CDR2 FQNEAQ (reference sequence). This CDR3 contains 16 residues. The CDR3 here is CASSLVPGRTNEKLFF. In DNA, the CDR3 is TGTGCCAGCAGCTTAGTCCCCGGGCGCACTAATGAAAAACTGTTTTTT.

The chain links TRBV20-1 to TRBJ1-2; D not certain. Germline V gives CDR1 DFQATT, CDR2 SNEGSKA (reference sequence). This CDR3 is built from 12 residues. The V gene lost 6 bases and the J gene lost 0 bases, with 8 bases spanning the gap. In nucleotides, the CDR3 is TGCAGTGCAAAACGAACTAACTATGGCTACACCTTC. Its translation: CSAKRTNYGYTF.

The rearrangement joins TRBV29-1 to TRBJ1-3, with no clear D. Germline V gene sequence: CDR1 SQVTM, CDR2 ANQGSEA. The V end lost 7 bases, the J end lost 8 bases, and 9 bases lay between the germline ends. The CDR3 totals 10 residues. CDR3 in DNA: TGCAGCGCCGAGGAGGACACCATATATTTT. It encodes CSAEEDTIYF.

This chain links TRBV10-3 with TRBJ2-1; tentatively, D is TRBD2 (5 bases). This CDR3 spans 16 amino acids. Germline-derived CDR1 and CDR2 are ENHRY and SYGVKD. The V and J ends lost 7 bases and 2 bases respectively, with 18 bases between them. CDR3 loop: CAIKPADKVAYNEQFF. CDR3 nucleotide sequence: TGTGCCATCAAGCCAGCGGATAAAGTCGCCTACAATGAGCAGTTCTTC.

The chain uses TRBV4-1 and TRBJ1-1, with TRBD1 matching 9 bases. CDR1 is MGHRA and CDR2 is YSYEKL in the germline V gene. V dropped 5 bases and J dropped 3; count of bases not matched to a gene: 4. There are 14 residues in the CDR3. The CDR3 DNA reads as TGCGCCAGCAGCAAAAACAGGGGGCACACTGAAGCTTTCTTT. Protein: CASSKNRGHTEAFF.

The chain has TRBV7-2 and TRBJ2-2, with 7 positions matching TRBD2. Per germline, CDR1 SGHTA and CDR2 FQGNSA. There are 15 residues in the CDR3. V shed 3 bases and J 6 bases; nucleotides not matched to a gene: 7. Here the CDR3 DNA reads TGTGCCAGCAGCTTCGGACTAGTAGTCGCCGGGGAGCTGTTTTTT. It is translated as CASSFGLVVAGELFF. Combining the CDR3 with reference TRBV7-2 and TRBJ2-2 gives the whole variable domain GAGVSQSPSNKVTEKGKDVELRCDPISGHTALYWYRQSLGQGLEFLIYFQGNSAPDKSGLPSDRFSAERTGGSVSTLTIQRTQQEDSAVYLCASSFGLVVAGELFFGEGSRLTVL.

The CDR3 nucleotides are TGCAGCGTTGGGAGCGGAGGCGAGCAGTACTTC. Amino acid sequence: CSVGSGGEQYF. The rearrangement joins TRBV29-1 to TRBJ2-7, with a possible D match to TRBD2 (5 bases). The germline V gene has CDR1 SQVTM and CDR2 ANQGSEA. Between the trimmed V and J ends, which lost 4 bases and 6 bases, there was a span of 10 bases. The length of the CDR3 is 11 residues.

The V gene is TRBV9, the J gene TRBJ1-1; no firm D call. The V end was cut by 1 base, the J end by 4 bases, with 8 bases between. From germline, CDR1 is SGDLS and CDR2 YYNGEE. The CDR3 totals 13 residues. The CDR3 loop is CASSVTRGTEAFF. DNA of the CDR3: TGTGCCAGCAGCGTAACCCGGGGCACTGAAGCTTTCTTT.

The chain carries TRBV2 and TRBJ2-5; D uncertain. The CDR3 is made up of 12 amino acids. V lost 7 bases and J 11 bases, leaving 17 bases between the germline ends. Germline CDR1 is SNHLY and CDR2 is FYNNEI. The CDR3 DNA follows: TGTGCCAGCACACCCCCAACCTACGGGCAGTACTTC. It codes for CASTPPTYGQYF. The complete variable domain, with remaining parts taken from reference TRBV2 and TRBJ2-5, reads EPEVTQTPSHQVTQMGQEVILRCVPISNHLYFYWYRQILGQKVEFLVSFYNNEISEKSEIFDDQFSVERPDGSNFTLKIRSTKLEDSAMYFCASTPPTYGQYFGPGTRLLVL.

Regarding this clonotype: The junction departs from the called germline gene at one end, perhaps through a read error. This rearrangement joins TRBV5-1 to TRBJ2-3, with 10 bases identical to TRBD1. The CDR3 runs 15 residues. Germline values: CDR1 SGHRS, CDR2 YFSETQ. CDR3 loop: CAGSSTGGRIDTQYF. Here the CDR3 DNA reads TGCGCCGGCAGCTCGACAGGGGGCCGAATAGATACGCAGTATTTT.

V and J are TRBV12-3 or TRBV12-4 and TRBJ2-1, with a weak D call TRBD1 (5 bases). The CDR3 length is 12 residues. Trimming removed 5 bases at V and 10 bases at J, with 12 bases between. The CDR3 region has the DNA TGTGCCAGCAGTGTACAGGTTTACGAGCAGTTCTTC. Translation gives CASSVQVYEQFF.

The chain combines TRBV6-2 or TRBV6-3 with TRBJ2-5, with 7 bases lining up with TRBD2. The J call is in doubt because the DNA end fits TRBJ2-7 better. This CDR3 has 15 residues. Germline CDR1 and CDR2: MNHEY and SVGEGT. CDR3 DNA: TGTGCCAGCAGTTTTCCTCCAGCGGGAACCCACGAGCAGTACTTC. Translating gives CASSFPPAGTHEQYF.